Listed here are 32 T cell receptor beta chains from one sample, sequenced in a study of T cell responses to AZD1222 COVID-19 vaccine (dated by TCRdb to the early 2020s). According to the study, the label for this sample's time point signals: about 28 days (+/-7) after the second vaccine dose. The treatment or condition label for this specimen denotes: meningococcal conjugate vaccine given as trial control. The library was obtained by the immunoSEQ multiplex PCR assay. Held by TCRdb, this immuneACCESS table contains in-frame sequences only and omits some clones. Under half of the omission traces to an unresolved V gene where checked; the cause of the rest is unknown. The sample table shows 90,000 to 120,000 clones, and about nine tenths are seen once. Of the sample, 2.5% to 3.5% falls within the top ten clones. The material was peripheral blood, obtained 28 days after the second dose of the MenACWY control vaccine. Receptor source: an adult who received the MenACWY meningococcal vaccine as a control.

The rearrangement links TRBV7-2 to TRBJ2-1; 10 nucleotides line up with TRBD1. Losses at the gene ends were 2 bases for V and 5 bases for J; bases not matched to a gene: 9. CDR1 and CDR2 from the germline V gene are SGHTA and FQGNSA. The CDR3 spans 17 residues. The DNA of the CDR3 is TGTGCCAGCAGCTTAAGGGGACAGGGGAGAGGAGACAATGAGCAGTTCTTC. It yields the protein CASSLRGQGRGDNEQFF. The full variable domain, rest sourced from reference TRBV7-2 and TRBJ2-1, is GAGVSQSPSNKVTEKGKDVELRCDPISGHTALYWYRQSLGQGLEFLIYFQGNSAPDKSGLPSDRFSAERTGGSVSTLTIQRTQQEDSAVYLCASSLRGQGRGDNEQFFGPGTRLTVL.

The chain uses TRBV15 and TRBJ2-7; 12 positions match TRBD1. Per germline, CDR1 LNHNV and CDR2 YYDKDF (reference sequence). CDR3 length equals 18 residues. V lost 3 bases and J lost 0; bases outside the gene matches: 9. Here the CDR3 DNA reads TGTGCCACCAGCAGGGGGACAGGGGGCTCCATGAGCTCCTACGAGCAGTACTTC. Translating it yields CATSRGTGGSMSSYEQYF.

The rearrangement uses TRBV19 and TRBJ1-2; 8 bases are shared with TRBD1. Germline trimming cut 6 bases from V and 6 bases from J; bases unmatched to any gene: 6. The germline CDR1 and CDR2 sequences are LNHDA and SQIVND (reference sequence). The CDR3 has 13 amino acids. This CDR3 is CASSQRTGNGYTF. CDR3 bases: TGTGCCAGTAGCCAGAGGACAGGGAATGGCTACACCTTC.

This clone was seen a single time. The chain employs TRBV5-5 and TRBJ1-5; the D gene is possibly TRBD1 (5 bases). Germline V gene data show CDR1 as SGHKS and CDR2 as YYEKEE (reference sequence). V was shortened by 6 bases and J by 0 bases, with 10 bases between the two germline ends. CDR3 length equals 14 residues. The CDR3 region has the DNA TGTGCCAGCAATATACAGGTTAGCAATCAGCCCCAGCATTTT. As protein: CASNIQVSNQPQHF.

V usage is TRBV28 and J usage is TRBJ2-7; 9 bases are a match to TRBD2. The CDR3 contains 14 residues. Per the germline V gene, CDR1 is MDHEN and CDR2 is SYDVKM. V lost 6 bases and J lost 6; bases outside the gene matches: 9. As DNA, the CDR3 is TGTGCCAGCAGGGCTGTTGCGGGGGGGCGCGAGCAGTACTTC. Translated, it gives CASRAVAGGREQYF.

The J gene is TRBJ1-2, the V gene TRBV11-2, with D unresolved. Looked up from germline, CDR1 is SGHAT and CDR2 is FQNNGV. Trimming stripped 4 bases from V and 4 bases from J, with 13 bases between. CDR3 length: 14 amino acids. The DNA of the CDR3 is TGTGCCAGCAGCTCAGTGGACGCTCGCTATGGCTACACCTTC. Residues: CASSSVDARYGYTF.

The chain links TRBV7-2 to TRBJ2-1; no definite D call. Trimming shortened V by 0 bases and J by 1 base, and 7 bases separated the two germline ends. The CDR3 spans 15 residues. In germline, CDR1 is SGHTA, CDR2 FQGNSA. The CDR3 sequence is CASSLAKGSYNEQFF. The CDR3 nucleotides read TGTGCCAGCAGCTTAGCTAAAGGGTCCTACAATGAGCAGTTCTTC.

The chain combines TRBV7-6 with TRBJ2-5; 7 nucleotides match TRBD1. Germline V gives CDR1 SGHVS, CDR2 FNYEAQ. Unmatched junction bases numbered 6, after V lost 1 base and J lost 1 base. The CDR3 is made up of 16 amino acids. The DNA for the CDR3 is TGTGCCAGCAGCTTAGGAGGGGGCCTAGGCCAAGAGACCCAGTACTTC. Translation gives CASSLGGGLGQETQYF.

The J gene is TRBJ1-4, the V gene TRBV14, with D possibly matching TRBD1 (5 bases). Germline V gene lookup returns CDR1 SGHDN and CDR2 FVKESK. The CDR3 totals 15 residues. The ends were cut back, 4 bases at V and 1 base at J, with 10 bases in the middle. CDR3 region: CASSRQGLTNEKLFF. The CDR3 coding sequence is TGTGCCAGCAGCCGGCAGGGCCTAACTAATGAAAAACTGTTTTTT. The entire variable domain, with the rest obtained from reference TRBV14 and TRBJ1-4, is as follows: EAGVTQFPSHSVIEKGQTVTLRCDPISGHDNLYWYRRVMGKEIKFLLHFVKESKQDESGMPNNRFLAERTGGTYSTLKVQPAELEDSGVYFCASSRQGLTNEKLFFGSGTQLSVL.

The V and J genes are TRBV7-2 and TRBJ1-5; no firm D call. The CDR3 extends over 15 amino acids. CDR1 and CDR2 from the germline V gene are SGHTA and FQGNSA. Deletions cut 1 base from V and 1 base from J, with 8 bases between. The CDR3 nucleotides are TGTGCCAGCAGCTTAGTACTGACCAGCAATCAGCCCCAGCATTTT. This sequence encodes CASSLVLTSNQPQHF. Based on the CDR3 plus reference TRBV7-2 and TRBJ1-5, the full variable domain is GAGVSQSPSNKVTEKGKDVELRCDPISGHTALYWYRQSLGQGLEFLIYFQGNSAPDKSGLPSDRFSAERTGGSVSTLTIQRTQQEDSAVYLCASSLVLTSNQPQHFGDGTRLSIL.

J is TRBJ2-7 and V is TRBV28, with D possibly being TRBD2 (7 bases). Per the germline V gene, CDR1 is MDHEN and CDR2 is SYDVKM. This CDR3 spans 15 amino acids. V was clipped by 5 bases and J by 2 bases, with 16 bases between them. CDR3 amino acids: CASSAFGGPAYEQYF. Written as DNA, the CDR3 is TGTGCCAGCAGTGCCTTCGGGGGGCCGGCCTACGAGCAGTACTTC.

The V call is TRBV7-2, the J call TRBJ1-1; TRBD1 aligns across 7 bases. The CDR3 extends over 13 amino acids. Germline V gives CDR1 SGHTA, CDR2 FQGNSA. Germline trimming cut 2 bases from V and 5 bases from J; bases unmatched to any gene: 2. The DNA for the CDR3 is TGTGCCAGCAGCTTACGACAGGGAACTGAAGCTTTCTTT. Encoded protein: CASSLRQGTEAFF.

The chain employs TRBV5-5 and TRBJ2-1; D remains unclear. V lost 3 bases, J lost 0 bases, and 13 bases lay in between. CDR1 is SGHKS and CDR2 is YYEKEE in the germline V gene (reference sequence). The CDR3 consists of 16 residues. The CDR3 coding sequence is TGTGCCAGCAGCTACGGTCGGCGTACCTCCTACAATGAGCAGTTCTTC. It encodes CASSYGRRTSYNEQFF.

CDR3 sequence: CASSDRGVEQFF. DNA for the CDR3: TGTGCCAGTAGTGACAGGGGGGTTGAGCAGTTCTTC. The chain uses TRBV19 and TRBJ2-1, with 9 bases matching TRBD1. Germline V gene lookup returns CDR1 LNHDA and CDR2 SQIVND (reference sequence). The CDR3 sequence is 12 residues long. Unmatched junction bases numbered 2, after V lost 5 bases and J lost 9 bases.

J is TRBJ1-1 and V is TRBV3-1 (or the pseudogene TRBV3-2); 11 nucleotides match TRBD1. With 4 bases clipped from V and 6 bases from J, the junction kept 7 bases outside the gene matches. This CDR3 has 15 amino acids. Germline V gene lookup returns CDR1 LGHDT and CDR2 YNNKEL (reference sequence). Written as DNA, the CDR3 is TGTGCCAGCAGCCTGACGGGACAGGGGGTTGCTGAAGCTTTCTTT. It is translated as CASSLTGQGVAEAFF.

This clone was recorded once. The chain recombines TRBV5-1 with TRBJ2-5; 9 bases align to TRBD1. CDR3 length equals 14 residues. The V and J ends lost 4 bases and 4 bases, in that order; junction bases with no gene match: 5. Germline V CDR1 and CDR2: SGHRS, YFSETQ. Here the CDR3 reads CASSPTGGRETQYF. In DNA, the CDR3 is TGCGCCAGCAGCCCGACAGGGGGGAGAGAGACCCAGTACTTC.

This chain uses TRBV19 with TRBJ2-1; 8 bases agree with TRBD2. The CDR3 covers 15 residues. V shed 3 bases and J 4 bases; nucleotides not matched to a gene: 5. From germline, CDR1 is LNHDA and CDR2 SQIVND (reference sequence). The DNA for the CDR3 is TGTGCCAGTAGTATCTTCCGGGGGGGATACAATGAGCAGTTCTTC. It yields the protein CASSIFRGGYNEQFF. Together with reference TRBV19 and TRBJ2-1, the CDR3 gives the full variable domain: DGGITQSPKYLFRKEGQNVTLSCEQNLNHDAMYWYRQDPGQGLRLIYYSQIVNDFQKGDIAEGYSVSREKKESFPLTVTSAQKNPTAFYLCASSIFRGGYNEQFFGPGTRLTVL.

The V call is TRBV7-9, the J call TRBJ1-2; D is uncertain. Germline-derived CDR1 and CDR2 are SEHNR and FQNEAQ (reference sequence). The CDR3 has 14 residues. V shed 5 bases and J shed 4 bases, with 14 bases lying between them. The CDR3 region is CASSPTSGSYGYTF. Here the CDR3 DNA reads TGTGCCAGCAGCCCTACCTCGGGGAGCTATGGCTACACCTTC.

The chain carries TRBV28 and TRBJ1-2, with 7 bases identical to TRBD1. CDR3 length equals 15 residues. From germline, CDR1 is MDHEN and CDR2 SYDVKM. Trimming removed 5 bases from V and 10 bases from J; junction bases left unmatched: 16. CDR3 nucleotides: TGTGCCAGCAGTCCCATACGACAGGGCCTCTTCGTCTACACCTTC. This gives the protein CASSPIRQGLFVYTF.

The CDR3 loop is CASVRGTGVSRSYGYTF. CDR3 sequence (DNA): TGTGCCAGTGTCCGCGGGACAGGGGTCTCTCGTTCCTATGGCTACACCTTC. V usage is TRBV7-9 and J usage is TRBJ1-2; 10 bases match TRBD1. This CDR3 has 17 residues. The junction had 17 bases not matched to a gene; V was cut back by 9 bases and J by 4 bases. The germline V gene encodes CDR1 SEHNR and CDR2 FQNEAQ (reference sequence).

Here the CDR3 reads CASSLQRQNGYTF. In DNA form, the CDR3 reads TGTGCCAGCAGCTTACAAAGACAGAATGGCTACACCTTC. The J gene is TRBJ1-2, the V gene TRBV11-2; possible D gene TRBD1, 5 bases. Germline-derived CDR1 and CDR2 are SGHAT and FQNNGV. Trimming shortened V by 2 bases and J by 6 bases, and 10 bases separated the two germline ends. This CDR3 spans 13 amino acids.

The chain combines TRBV28 with TRBJ1-4; D ambiguous. Germline values: CDR1 MDHEN, CDR2 SYDVKM. This CDR3 comprises 14 residues. The V end was cut by 6 bases, the J end by 2 bases, with 10 bases between. CDR3: CASRRGYTNEKLFF. The CDR3 DNA follows: TGTGCCAGCAGGAGAGGGTACACTAATGAAAAACTGTTTTTT.

The chain joins TRBV4-2 to TRBJ1-4, with unresolved D. V lost 0 bases and J lost 3, with 8 bases in between. Germline V gene lookup returns CDR1 LGHNA and CDR2 YNFKEQ. This CDR3 spans 15 amino acids. The CDR3 loop is CASSQDPDPNEKLFF. In DNA form, the CDR3 reads TGTGCCAGCAGCCAAGACCCCGACCCTAATGAAAAACTGTTTTTT.

The chain joins TRBV5-1 to TRBJ1-3, with TRBD1 identical over 9 bases. The trim removed 3 bases at V and 2 bases at J, leaving 12 bases unmatched. CDR3 length: 18 amino acids. Germline V gene sequence: CDR1 SGHRS, CDR2 YFSETQ. The CDR3 sequence is CASSSNYWGQGTGNTIYF. CDR3 nucleotide sequence: TGCGCCAGCAGCTCAAATTACTGGGGACAGGGAACTGGAAACACCATATATTTT.

The V gene is TRBV5-8, the J gene TRBJ1-1, with TRBD1 as a possible D gene (5 bases). This CDR3 region has 14 residues. Between the trimmed V and J ends, which lost 6 bases and 1 base, there was a span of 13 bases. The V gene's germline CDR1 is SGHTS and CDR2 YDEGEE. CDR3 protein: CASKRGRANTEAFF. The DNA for the CDR3 is TGTGCCAGCAAGAGGGGAAGGGCGAACACTGAAGCTTTCTTT.

As DNA, the CDR3 is TGTGCCAGCAGTCACCGACGGACAGTAAATAACTATGGCTACACCTTC. Its protein product is CASSHRRTVNNYGYTF. The rearrangement uses TRBV7-8 and TRBJ1-2, with D possibly TRBD1 on 6 matching bases. Per the germline V gene, CDR1 is SGHVS and CDR2 is FQNEAQ. This CDR3 contains 16 residues. Trimming left V 6 bases short and J 1 base short, with 18 bases between. The whole variable domain, filled in from reference TRBV7-8 and TRBJ1-2, reads GAGVSQSPRYKVAKRGQDVALRCDPISGHVSLFWYQQALGQGPEFLTYFQNEAQLDKSGLPSDRFFAERPEGSVSTLKIQRTQQEDSAVYLCASSHRRTVNNYGYTFGSGTRLTVV.

A single count supports this clone. The J gene is TRBJ1-5, the V gene TRBV6-5; 10 bases align to TRBD1. J was trimmed by 7 bases and V by 8 bases; bases with no gene match: 11. The CDR3 contains 15 residues. Germline CDR1 and CDR2: MNHEY and SVGAGI. The CDR3 sequence: CASATGTGVGQPQHF. DNA of the CDR3: TGTGCCAGCGCTACCGGGACAGGGGTGGGGCAGCCCCAGCATTTT.

The rearrangement links TRBV6-2 or TRBV6-3 to TRBJ1-2; D is unresolved. CDR1 MNHEY and CDR2 SVGEGT come from the germline V gene. The V end was cut by 2 bases, the J end by 6 bases, with 4 bases between. The CDR3 sequence is 11 residues long. CDR3 in DNA: TGTGCCAGCAGTTACAATGATGGCTACACCTTC. This translates into CASSYNDGYTF.

J is TRBJ1-2 and V is TRBV6-1; D is unresolved. The ends were cut back, 0 bases at V and 8 bases at J, with 10 bases in the middle. CDR3 length equals 13 residues. CDR1 and CDR2 (germline): MNHNS, SASEGT. CDR3 amino acids: CASSEAVFRGYTF. The DNA for the CDR3 is TGTGCCAGCAGTGAAGCCGTTTTCCGGGGCTACACCTTC.

This chain links TRBV2 with TRBJ2-7; 10 bases agree with TRBD2. In germline, CDR1 is SNHLY, CDR2 FYNNEI. V shed 6 bases and J 2 bases; nucleotides not matched to a gene: 7. This CDR3 has 15 amino acids. The CDR3 bases are TGTGCCAGCAGAGGGGGGCTAGCGGGGGCCTACGAGCAGTACTTC. Translation: CASRGGLAGAYEQYF.

The gene calls are TRBV11-2 and TRBJ2-7; D possibly uses TRBD1 or TRBD2 (6 bases each). This CDR3 region has 16 residues. Germline V gene data show CDR1 as SGHAT and CDR2 as FQNNGV. The V and J ends lost 1 base and 0 bases respectively, with 13 bases between them. In DNA, the CDR3 is TGTGCCAGCAGCTTAGTGGGGGGCCTAAGCTCCTACGAGCAGTACTTC. Translated: CASSLVGGLSSYEQYF.

The chain links TRBV6-5 to TRBJ1-1; D is undetermined. The CDR3 is 14 amino acids. Trimming cost V 6 bases and J 2 bases, with 13 bases left between them. Germline V gene lookup returns CDR1 MNHEY and CDR2 SVGAGI. The CDR3 is CASRRAATNTEAFF. CDR3 DNA: TGTGCCAGCAGGCGGGCTGCTACTAACACTGAAGCTTTCTTT.